This T cell receptor (beta chain) was captured in a study of OX40 agonist ivuxolimab in advanced cancers. A few counts support this clone. Here immunoSEQ multiplex PCR was the method, and the copy in TCRdb shows in-frame clones only, minus some. The table lists tens of thousands of clones, more than 80% of them singletons, with approximately 2.6% in the top ten. The origin of this receptor is an adult with an advanced solid tumor such as melanoma, head and neck, liver or kidney cancer. The source was CD4+ or CD8+ T cells sorted from blood, collected in a trial of the OX40 agonist ivuxolimab.

The CDR3 region has the DNA TGTGCCAGCAGCCAACGGGCCACTGAAGCTTTCTTT. Translation gives CASSQRATEAFF. This chain connects TRBV14 to TRBJ1-1; D call uncertain. Trimming left V 2 bases short and J 4 bases short, with 5 bases between. Germline V gene sequence: CDR1 SGHDN, CDR2 FVKESK. The CDR3 sequence is 12 residues long.